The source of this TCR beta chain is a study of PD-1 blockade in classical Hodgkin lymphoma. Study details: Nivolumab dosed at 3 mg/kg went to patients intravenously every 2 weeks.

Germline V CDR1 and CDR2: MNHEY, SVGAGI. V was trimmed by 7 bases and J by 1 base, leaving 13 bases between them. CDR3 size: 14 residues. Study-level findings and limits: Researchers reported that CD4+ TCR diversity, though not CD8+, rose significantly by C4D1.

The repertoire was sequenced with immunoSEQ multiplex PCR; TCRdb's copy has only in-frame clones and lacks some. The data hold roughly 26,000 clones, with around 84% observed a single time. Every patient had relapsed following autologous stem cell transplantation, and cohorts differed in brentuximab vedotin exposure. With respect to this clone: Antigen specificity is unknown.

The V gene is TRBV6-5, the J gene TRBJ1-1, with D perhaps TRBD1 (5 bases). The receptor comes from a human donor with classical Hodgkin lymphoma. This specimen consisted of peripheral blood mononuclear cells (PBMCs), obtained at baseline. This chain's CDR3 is CASTRDFKNTEAFF. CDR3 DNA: TGTGCCAGCACAAGGGACTTTAAGAACACTGAAGCTTTCTTT.